The 5 T cell receptor beta chains listed next were all sequenced from one sample in a study of blood T cells in healthy people across ages. A second 7 to 11 cycle PCR used barcoded and J-beta primers. TCRdb itself ran the 5' RACE reads through MiXCR, one entry per CDR3 protein. Found here are about 800,000 distinct CDR3 sequences, 25% of them singletons; the top ten hold more than 3%. These data also formed part of another study, on T cells of mothers and their children.

Material: blood. These receptors originate from a boy aged 5 to 17 in good health.

This clonotype has a single count. This sequence joins TRBV12-3 or TRBV12-4 and TRBJ1-5, with 8 bases identical to TRBD1. The trim removed 4 bases at V and 5 bases at J, leaving 7 bases unmatched. There are 15 residues in the CDR3. In DNA, the CDR3 is TGTGCCAGCAGTTATGGACAGGGCCTTGATCAGCCCCAGCATTTT. Protein sequence: CASSYGQGLDQPQHF.

The chain links TRBV15 to TRBJ2-1; perhaps TRBD2 as D (6 bases). In germline, CDR1 is LNHNV, CDR2 YYDKDF (reference sequence). The CDR3 is 15 residues long. V gave up 1 base and J gave up 0 bases, with 7 bases separating them. Written as DNA, the CDR3 is TGTGCCACCAGCAGAGCCGGGAGCTCCTACAATGAGCAGTTCTTC. Protein product: CATSRAGSSYNEQFF.

The CDR3 bases are TGCGCCAGCAGCCAAGATCTAAGCGGTTCCTACAATGAGCAGTTCTTC. It is translated as CASSQDLSGSYNEQFF. This chain joins TRBV4-3 and TRBJ2-1, with D possibly being TRBD2 (5 bases). The CDR3 contains 16 residues. Trimming took off 0 bases at V and 1 base at J, with 10 bases between the two ends. Germline V gives CDR1 LGHNA, CDR2 YSLEER.

The chain is built from TRBV14 and TRBJ1-4, with D perhaps matching TRBD1 (5 bases). Trimming removed 1 base from V and 4 bases from J, with 19 bases in between. Germline V gene data show CDR1 as SGHDN and CDR2 as FVKESK. The CDR3 extends over 18 amino acids. The CDR3, as DNA: TGTGCCAGCAGCCAAGTCGCCCGAAGGGGTCCTCATAATGAAAAACTGTTTTTT. Its translation: CASSQVARRGPHNEKLFF.

CDR3 loop: CASSRTGWADTGELFF. Written as DNA, the CDR3 is TGTGCCAGTAGTAGGACAGGGTGGGCCGACACCGGGGAGCTGTTTTTT. V usage is TRBV19 and J usage is TRBJ2-2; 8 bases line up with TRBD1. J lost 3 bases, V lost 4 bases, and 7 bases had no gene match. This CDR3 is built from 16 residues. From germline, CDR1 is LNHDA and CDR2 SQIVND (reference sequence).